The next 16 T cell receptor beta chains were all read from a single sample in a study of STAT3 mutations in large granular lymphocyte leukemia. General observations from the study: Every T-cell large granular lymphocyte leukemia patient had at least one immunodominant TCR beta clonotype.

No antigens are known for them. This table comes from immunoSEQ multiplex PCR, and its TCRdb copy is limited to in-frame clones, with some not included. Among some 37,000 clones, roughly 90% were seen once, and the ten largest hold roughly 0.4%. The sequenced material came from PBMCs. Receptor source: a human donor with T large granular lymphocyte leukemia. Some clones in this sample may be carry-over from other donors' samples.

The chain carries TRBV19 and TRBJ1-2, with no clear D. Trimming cost V 9 bases and J 8 bases, with 4 bases left between them. The CDR3 loop spans 8 amino acids. Germline V gene lookup returns CDR1 LNHDA and CDR2 SQIVND (reference sequence). CDR3 in amino acids: CARDGYTF. The CDR3 DNA reads TGTGCCAGAGACGGCTACACCTTC.

The rearrangement joins TRBV28 to TRBJ1-1, with 9 bases matching TRBD1. Germline loops: CDR1 MDHEN, CDR2 SYDVKM. J gave up 5 bases and V 2 bases, and 6 bases lay outside the gene matches. This CDR3 region has 15 residues. Written as DNA, the CDR3 is TGTGCCAGCAGTTTAGGGGACAGGGAAAGGACTGAAGCTTTCTTT. The encoded protein is CASSLGDRERTEAFF.

The rearrangement links TRBV6-5 to TRBJ2-1; D gene unclear. The ends were cut back, 2 bases at V and 9 bases at J, with 14 bases in the middle. The CDR3 loop spans 14 amino acids. The germline gives CDR1 MNHEY, CDR2 SVGAGI. The CDR3 sequence is CASSYGRRGGEQFF. CDR3 bases: TGTGCCAGCAGTTACGGCCGGCGCGGCGGTGAGCAGTTCTTC.

The V call is TRBV5-4, the J call TRBJ2-5; 8 nucleotides align to TRBD2. The V and J ends lost 4 bases and 4 bases, in that order; junction bases with no gene match: 18. The CDR3 contains 18 residues. Germline-derived CDR1 and CDR2 are SGHNT and YYREEE (reference sequence). The CDR3 DNA is TGTGCCAGCAGCCCGCGATCCGGGGGGGCCTTCATAGGAGAGACCCAGTACTTC. Translating gives CASSPRSGGAFIGETQYF.

The chain recombines TRBV4-1 with TRBJ2-7; D perhaps matches TRBD1 (6 bases). Per germline, CDR1 MGHRA and CDR2 YSYEKL. There are 14 residues in the CDR3. The V end was cut by 3 bases, the J end by 4 bases, with 13 bases between. CDR3 sequence (DNA): TGCGCCAGCAGCCAGGGGACAAATTTTTACGAGCAGTACTTC. Its translation: CASSQGTNFYEQYF.

The chain is built from TRBV7-9 and TRBJ2-2; weak D call: TRBD1 (5 bases). Trimming left V 1 base short and J 4 bases short, with 10 bases between. CDR3 size: 15 residues. Germline CDR1 SEHNR, CDR2 FQNEAQ (reference sequence). For the CDR3, the DNA is TGTGCCAGCAGCTTAGTTAGGGGCAGCACCGGGGAGCTGTTTTTT. It encodes CASSLVRGSTGELFF.

J is TRBJ2-2 and V is TRBV7-2; 8 bases agree with TRBD2. The junction had 5 bases not matched to a gene; V was cut back by 2 bases and J by 6 bases. From germline, CDR1 is SGHTA and CDR2 FQGNSA. The CDR3 loop spans 15 amino acids. The CDR3 loop is CASSLLGGAAGELFF. CDR3 nucleotide sequence: TGTGCCAGCAGCTTACTCGGGGGGGCCGCCGGGGAGCTGTTTTTT. Variable domain in full (rest from reference TRBV7-2 and TRBJ2-2): GAGVSQSPSNKVTEKGKDVELRCDPISGHTALYWYRQSLGQGLEFLIYFQGNSAPDKSGLPSDRFSAERTGGSVSTLTIQRTQQEDSAVYLCASSLLGGAAGELFFGEGSRLTVL.

The chain combines TRBV28 with TRBJ2-2; 8 bases fit TRBD1. The germline V gene has CDR1 MDHEN and CDR2 SYDVKM. CDR3 size: 14 residues. The V gene end was trimmed by 5 bases and the J gene end by 2 bases; junction bases not matched to a gene: 1. This CDR3 reads CASSPGGNTGELFF. The CDR3 DNA is TGTGCCAGCAGTCCAGGGGGCAACACCGGGGAGCTGTTTTTT.

This rearrangement joins TRBV28 to TRBJ2-3; 8 nucleotides line up with TRBD1. CDR1 MDHEN and CDR2 SYDVKM come from the germline V gene. Losses at the gene ends were 8 bases for V and 6 bases for J; bases not matched to a gene: 10. The CDR3 runs 14 residues. The DNA for the CDR3 is TGTGCCAGCTTCCCCGCAGGGGGCGGGGATACGCAGTATTTT. Its protein is CASFPAGGGDTQYF.

This sequence joins TRBV28 and TRBJ1-5; D call uncertain. Trimming stripped 6 bases from V and 9 bases from J, with 15 bases between. Germline-derived CDR1 and CDR2 are MDHEN and SYDVKM. This CDR3 is built from 13 residues. The CDR3 bases are TGTGCCAGCAGCTCCCCGGGCGTCGGGCCCCAGCATTTT. Protein sequence: CASSSPGVGPQHF.

The chain has TRBV20-1 and TRBJ2-5; D gene ambiguous. The CDR3 is 9 amino acids. Germline-derived CDR1 and CDR2 are DFQATT and SNEGSKA (reference sequence). Trimming took 4 bases from V and 8 from J, leaving 5 bases between them. The CDR3 DNA sequence: TGCAGTGCTAAACAAACCCAGTACTTC. This encodes CSAKQTQYF.

The chain links TRBV5-4 to TRBJ2-5, with 9 bases matching TRBD2. The ends lost 4 bases at V and 0 bases at J; junction bases unmatched: 4. This CDR3 spans 15 amino acids. The germline V gene encodes CDR1 SGHNT and CDR2 YYREEE (reference sequence). CDR3: CASSPSGGYQETQYF. The CDR3 DNA reads as TGTGCCAGCAGCCCCAGCGGGGGGTACCAAGAGACCCAGTACTTC.

The rearrangement links TRBV5-1 to TRBJ2-5, with TRBD1 as a possible D gene (6 bases). The CDR3 has 16 residues. Germline V gives CDR1 SGHRS, CDR2 YFSETQ. Trimming stripped 0 bases from V and 1 base from J, with 13 bases between. CDR3 coding DNA: TGCGCCAGCAGCTTGGCCAGGCAGGGGACCCAAGAGACCCAGTACTTC. This codes for CASSLARQGTQETQYF.

The rearrangement uses TRBV30 and TRBJ2-7, with TRBD2 identical over 9 bases. The CDR3 length is 13 residues. Germline CDR1 reads GTSNPN; CDR2 reads SVGIG (reference sequence). V lost 0 bases and J lost 6; bases outside the gene matches: 3. CDR3: CAWSVGGRAEQYF. CDR3 in DNA: TGTGCCTGGAGTGTGGGCGGGAGGGCCGAGCAGTACTTC.

This clone appeared once. This chain links TRBV9 with TRBJ1-6, with a weak D call TRBD1 (6 bases). The germline CDR1 and CDR2 sequences are SGDLS and YYNGEE. V was pared by 0 bases and J by 13 bases, with 14 bases between. This CDR3 contains 14 residues. The CDR3 DNA reads as TGTGCCAGCAGCGTAGTTCCCGCCAGGGGCCCCCTCCACTTT. Its protein is CASSVVPARGPLHF.

V gene TRBV25-1 combines with J gene TRBJ2-7, with D perhaps TRBD1 or TRBD2 (5 bases each). CDR1 is MGHDK, CDR2 SYGVNS, per germline. The CDR3 loop spans 12 amino acids. Trimming cost V 4 bases and J 7 bases, with 11 bases left between them. CDR3 sequence: CASSGDGLEQYV. In DNA, the CDR3 is TGTGCCAGCAGTGGGGACGGCCTGGAGCAGTACGTC.